This T cell receptor (beta chain) was documented in a study of blood T cells in healthy people across ages. Study outcomes and limitations: Strong correlation was found linking TCR beta diversity to naive T cell percentage. Long-lived donors had more naive CD4+ cells and higher diversity than aged donors.

A second roughly 7 to 11 cycle PCR used barcoded and J-beta primers. One entry per CDR3 protein results from TCRdb running MiXCR on the 5' RACE reads. Of 1.5 million to 2 million distinct CDR3 sequences in the sample, around half were seen once. Regarding this clonotype: Its antigen remains unknown.

CDR3 length: 13 amino acids. The V and J ends lost 7 bases and 1 base, in that order; junction bases with no gene match: 4. Germline V CDR1 and CDR2: SGHRS, YFSETQ. The V gene is TRBV5-1, the J gene TRBJ2-5; TRBD1 matches at 7 bases. The sample was blood. The receptor was derived from a woman aged 40 to 55 in good health. The CDR3 spells CASGGQAQETQYF. CDR3 DNA sequence: TGCGCCAGCGGTGGACAGGCCCAAGAGACCCAGTACTTC. Using reference TRBV5-1 and TRBJ2-5 for the parts outside the CDR3, the full variable domain is KAGVTQTPRYLIKTRGQQVTLSCSPISGHRSVSWYQQTPGQGLQFLFEYFSETQRNKGNFPGRFSGRQFSNSRSEMNVSTLELGDSALYLCASGGQAQETQYFGPGTRLLVL.